The rows below give T cell receptor beta chains drawn from one sample of a study of beta chain features in type 1 diabetes. Method: immunoSEQ multiplex PCR; TCRdb's copy keeps in-frame clones and lacks some. The sample carries 300,000 to 400,000 clones, roughly 13% recorded once. Material: naive CD4+ T cells from blood. Every receptor here comes from a man younger than 35 in good health. The CDR3 runs from the conserved cysteine through the conserved F or W. A D gene is named only where the DNA matches it firmly. The size field is filled for only some rows; it gives once, few, many or a size class.

clone size	V gene	J gene	D gene	CDR3 protein	CDR3 DNA
NA	TRBV10-3	TRBJ1-5	TRBD1	CAIREGQGNSNQPQHF	TGTGCCATCAGGGAGGGACAGGGAAATAGCAATCAGCCCCAGCATTTT
few	TRBV7-9	TRBJ2-5	NA	CASSLSGSKETQYF	TGTGCCAGCAGCTTAAGCGGATCCAAAGAGACCCAGTACTTC
NA	TRBV27	TRBJ2-3	TRBD1	CASRDRVNTDTQYF	TGTGCCAGCCGGGACAGGGTTAACACAGATACGCAGTATTTT
few	TRBV28	TRBJ2-3	TRBD1	CASSRTGRDTQYF	TGTGCCAGCAGTCGGACAGGTCGAGATACGCAGTATTTT
few	TRBV4-3	TRBJ2-5	TRBD2	CASSRRGRREGSQETQYF	TGCGCCAGCAGCCGCCGAGGAAGGCGGGAGGGCTCCCAAGAGACCCAGTACTTC
few	TRBV11-1	TRBJ2-5	NA	CASSFFTGSQETQYF	TGTGCCAGCAGCTTTTTTACAGGCAGTCAAGAGACCCAGTACTTC
NA	TRBV5-1	TRBJ2-4	NA	CASSLKGLAKNIQYF	TGCGCCAGCAGCTTGAAGGGGTTAGCCAAAAACATTCAGTACTTC
few	TRBV19	TRBJ1-2	TRBD1	CASIRTGTNYGYTF	TGTGCCAGTATACGGACAGGGACAAACTATGGCTACACCTTC
NA	TRBV11-2	TRBJ2-7	TRBD1	CASSIQGYEQYF	TGTGCCAGCAGCATACAGGGGTACGAGCAGTACTTC
NA	TRBV10-3	TRBJ2-5	NA	CAISDLVQETQYF	TGTGCCATCAGTGACCTAGTTCAAGAGACCCAGTACTTC
NA	TRBV7-9	TRBJ2-7	NA	CASSFPSAREQYF	TGTGCCAGCAGCTTCCCTAGCGCACGAGAGCAGTACTTC
NA	TRBV5-1	TRBJ2-7	NA	CASSLTSLRSYEQYF	TGCGCCAGCAGCTTGACTAGTCTCCGTTCCTACGAGCAGTACTTC
few	TRBV7-2	TRBJ2-3	NA	CASSAGLLADTQYF	TGTGCCAGCAGCGCGGGCCTTCTGGCGGATACGCAGTATTTT
NA	TRBV28	TRBJ2-3	TRBD1	CASSLGDRETDTQYF	TGTGCCAGCAGTCTAGGGGACAGGGAGACAGATACGCAGTATTTT
NA	TRBV7-2	TRBJ2-1	NA	CASSLAGGPYNEQFF	TGTGCCAGCAGCTTAGCGGGGGGGCCGTACAATGAGCAGTTCTTC
NA	TRBV7-2	TRBJ2-1	NA	CASSLGGAGNRRNEQFF	TGTGCCAGCAGCTTAGGTGGGGCGGGGAACCGACGCAATGAGCAGTTCTTC
NA	TRBV7-9	TRBJ1-1	NA	CASSLVPGDTEAFF	TGTGCCAGCAGCTTAGTCCCGGGAGACACTGAAGCTTTCTTT
NA	TRBV9	TRBJ1-4	NA	CASSSYATNEKLFF	TGTGCCAGCAGTTCGTATGCAACTAATGAAAAACTGTTTTTT
NA	TRBV27	TRBJ2-1	NA	CASSLGLGRTNYNEQFF	TGTGCCAGCAGTCTGGGACTGGGACGCACGAACTACAATGAGCAGTTCTTC
few	TRBV4-3	TRBJ2-1	NA	CASSLGTLYNEQFF	TGCGCCAGCAGCCTCGGGACTCTGTACAATGAGCAGTTCTTC
few	TRBV4-1	TRBJ2-5	TRBD2	CASSQDASGGFQETQYF	TGCGCCAGCAGCCAAGATGCTAGCGGGGGGTTTCAAGAGACCCAGTACTTC
few	TRBV2	TRBJ2-3	NA	CASSYTDTQYF	TGTGCCAGCAGTTACACAGATACGCAGTATTTT
NA	TRBV30	TRBJ1-2	NA	CASWTASNYGYTF	TGTGCCTCGTGGACAGCCTCGAACTATGGCTACACCTTC
NA	TRBV5-1	TRBJ2-5	TRBD2	CASSLDPAGVQETQYF	TGCGCCAGCAGCTTGGATCCAGCGGGGGTCCAAGAGACCCAGTACTTC
NA	TRBV9	TRBJ2-7	TRBD2	CASSVAPSGRAISYEQYF	TGTGCCAGCAGCGTAGCTCCTAGCGGGAGGGCCATCTCCTACGAGCAGTACTTC
NA	TRBV7-9	TRBJ1-3	NA	CASSRVGGHSGNTIYF	TGTGCCAGCAGCCGGGTGGGGGGTCACTCTGGAAACACCATATATTTT
once	TRBV11-2	TRBJ1-6	TRBD1	CASRSPGQNSPLHF	TGTGCCAGCAGGTCTCCGGGACAGAATTCACCCCTCCACTTT
few	TRBV5-1	TRBJ1-1	NA	CASTNGRGDTEAFF	TGCGCCAGCACCAATGGGCGGGGGGACACTGAAGCTTTCTTT
NA	TRBV5-1	TRBJ2-7	NA	CASNVLQCGSYEQYF	TGCGCCAGTAACGTCCTTCAGTGCGGCTCCTACGAGCAGTACTTC
few	TRBV29-1	TRBJ2-2	TRBD1	CSVMTGVLTGELFF	TGCAGCGTTATGACAGGGGTACTCACCGGGGAGCTGTTTTTT
NA	TRBV5-8	TRBJ2-7	NA	CASSPTPGPGYEQYF	TGTGCCAGCAGCCCAACCCCAGGGCCCGGGTACGAGCAGTACTTC
few	TRBV30	TRBJ2-1	NA	CAWTPLAHPFNEQFF	TGTGCCTGGACCCCCCTAGCTCATCCTTTCAATGAGCAGTTCTTC
NA	TRBV5-1	TRBJ2-1	TRBD2	CASRLGQREAYSSYNEQFF	TGCGCCAGCAGGTTAGGTCAGCGGGAGGCTTACAGCTCCTACAATGAGCAGTTCTTC
NA	TRBV7-2	TRBJ2-2	TRBD1	CASSGQGGYGELFF	TGTGCCAGCAGCGGACAGGGTGGCTACGGGGAGCTGTTTTTT
few	TRBV5-1	TRBJ2-7	NA	CASSFRVSYEQYF	TGCGCCAGCAGCTTCCGGGTCTCCTACGAGCAGTACTTC
NA	TRBV19	TRBJ2-5	TRBD1	CASSRDRAETQYF	TGTGCCAGTAGCAGAGACAGGGCCGAGACCCAGTACTTC
NA	TRBV5-1	TRBJ2-1	TRBD1	CASSSGQGAGNEQFF	TGCGCCAGCAGCTCGGGACAGGGGGCAGGCAATGAGCAGTTCTTC
NA	TRBV28	TRBJ2-7	TRBD2	CASTGLANYEQYF	TGTGCCAGCACGGGACTAGCCAACTACGAGCAGTACTTC
NA	TRBV28	TRBJ1-3	TRBD1	CASSEGQAGNTIYF	TGTGCCAGCAGTGAGGGACAGGCTGGAAACACCATATATTTT
few	TRBV5-4	TRBJ2-1	NA	CASRGRAGREQFF	TGTGCCAGCAGGGGCAGGGCGGGGAGGGAGCAGTTCTTC
few	TRBV28	TRBJ1-2	TRBD1	CASSLGGQGMGYTF	TGTGCCAGCAGTTTAGGTGGACAGGGGATGGGCTACACCTTC
few	TRBV6-5	TRBJ2-7	TRBD1	CASSLTGDAYEQYF	TGTGCCAGCAGTCTTACAGGGGACGCCTACGAGCAGTACTTC
few	TRBV20-1	TRBJ1-4	NA	CSANGQNELFF	TGCAGTGCTAACGGACAGAACGAACTGTTTTTT
NA	TRBV28	TRBJ1-5	TRBD1	CASRVQGPGQPQHF	TGTGCCAGCAGGGTACAGGGGCCCGGGCAGCCCCAGCATTTT
NA	TRBV27	TRBJ2-2	NA	CASCVPPTGELFF	TGTGCCAGCTGCGTGCCACCTACCGGGGAGCTGTTTTTT
few	TRBV6-5	TRBJ2-1	NA	CASGRDSSEQFF	TGTGCCAGCGGGCGGGATAGTAGTGAGCAGTTCTTC
many	TRBV4-2	TRBJ1-1	NA	CASSQGDQNTEAFF	TGTGCCAGCAGCCAAGGCGATCAGAACACTGAAGCTTTCTTT
NA	TRBV10-2	TRBJ2-5	TRBD2	CASLAGLWETQYF	TGCGCCAGCCTAGCGGGATTATGGGAGACCCAGTACTTC
few	TRBV2	TRBJ1-2	NA	CASSEEEGLYGYTF	TGTGCCAGCAGTGAAGAGGAGGGGCTTTATGGCTACACCTTC
NA	TRBV15	TRBJ1-2	NA	CATSSVNYGYTF	TGTGCCACCAGCTCCGTGAACTATGGCTACACCTTC
NA	TRBV10-3	TRBJ2-5	NA	CAISIGGDSNNQETQYF	TGTGCCATCAGCATTGGCGGGGACTCGAACAATCAAGAGACCCAGTACTTC
NA	TRBV27	TRBJ2-5	TRBD2	CASSLLGERGNQETQYF	TGTGCCAGCAGTCTCCTGGGGGAGCGGGGGAACCAAGAGACCCAGTACTTC
few	TRBV5-1	TRBJ2-2	NA	CASESGAPNTGELFF	TGCGCCAGCGAGTCAGGGGCCCCGAACACCGGGGAGCTGTTTTTT
few	TRBV5-4	TRBJ2-3	NA	CASSLVWAASDTDTQYF	TGTGCCAGCAGCTTGGTTTGGGCCGCTAGCGACACAGATACGCAGTATTTT
NA	TRBV7-8	TRBJ1-2	TRBD1	CASSFLFNDRGYGYTF	TGTGCCAGCAGCTTCCTATTCAACGACAGGGGCTATGGCTACACCTTC
NA	TRBV5-1	TRBJ2-3	NA	CASSYAGHYTDTQYF	TGCGCCAGCAGCTATGCGGGCCATTACACAGATACGCAGTATTTT
NA	TRBV15	TRBJ2-4	TRBD2	CATSRDTGGGAYIQYF	TGTGCCACCAGCAGAGATACCGGCGGGGGGGCGTACATTCAGTACTTC
few	TRBV4-3	TRBJ2-7	TRBD1	CASSQLTGSPYEQYF	TGCGCCAGCAGCCAGTTGACAGGGAGCCCCTACGAGCAGTACTTC
NA	TRBV28	TRBJ1-1	TRBD1	CASSLLGNRGLNTEAFF	TGTGCCAGCAGTCTATTGGGGAACAGGGGGTTGAACACTGAAGCTTTCTTT
NA	TRBV4-2	TRBJ1-6	NA	CASSRGRAPGSLHF	TGTGCCAGCAGCCGGGGCAGGGCCCCCGGGTCCCTCCACTTT